The 14 T cell receptor beta chains given below trace back to one sample, sequenced in a study of metastatic and nonmetastatic thyroid tumors. TCRdb reanalyzed the PCR reads via MiXCR. The sample shows over 30,000 clones, approximately 30% of them seen only once. Until they underwent thyroid surgery, no patient had received any treatment. The sample taken for sequencing was blood. The receptors derive from a female donor with papillary thyroid cancer or a benign thyroid nodule (not recorded which). Some clones in this sample may be carry-over from other donors' samples.

In its sample, this clone is medium-sized. The chain is built from TRBV5-1 and TRBJ1-2; weak D call: TRBD1 (6 bases). The CDR3 length is 16 residues. Germline V gene data show CDR1 as SGHRS and CDR2 as YFSETQ. V shed 4 bases and J shed 1 base, with 17 bases lying between them. The CDR3 coding sequence is TGCGCCAGCAGCGGGACGGACAGAGCTTTTAACTATGGCTACACCTTC. Its translation is CASSGTDRAFNYGYTF.

This clone was detected many times. The J gene is TRBJ2-7, the V gene TRBV28; 8 bases map to TRBD1. V dropped 6 bases and J dropped 5; count of bases not matched to a gene: 9. The CDR3 is made up of 14 amino acids. From germline, CDR1 is MDHEN and CDR2 SYDVKM. CDR3 in amino acids: CASRLRTGLHEQYF. In DNA, the CDR3 is TGTGCCAGCAGGTTAAGGACAGGGCTCCACGAGCAGTACTTC.

With regard to this clone: Sequence at one end of the junction differs from germline and may be a read error. This chain links TRBV6-2 or TRBV6-3 with TRBJ2-3; possible D gene TRBD2, 6 bases. Germline values: CDR1 MNHEY, CDR2 SVGEGT. The CDR3 is 17 residues long. CDR3 sequence reads: CATSPLTSSSSTDTQYF. In DNA form, the CDR3 reads TGCGCCACCAGTCCCCTAACTAGCTCCTCTAGCACAGATACGCAGTATTTT.

V is TRBV6-5 and J is TRBJ2-1; D might be TRBD2 (5 bases). Per germline, CDR1 MNHEY and CDR2 SVGAGI. V was pared by 5 bases and J by 6 bases, with 23 bases between. There are 17 residues in the CDR3. CDR3 sequence reads: CASSPRPGIQYTNEQFF. The CDR3 DNA is TGTGCCAGCAGTCCCCGGCCGGGAATTCAATATACCAATGAGCAGTTCTTC.

This clone was recorded many times. The chain links TRBV3-1 to TRBJ1-2; 9 bases are shared with TRBD1. Losses at the gene ends were 4 bases for V and 2 bases for J; bases not matched to a gene: 5. The CDR3 has 15 amino acids. Germline loops: CDR1 LGHDT, CDR2 YNNKEL (reference sequence). The CDR3 is CASSPWDRENYGYTF. The CDR3 DNA sequence: TGTGCCAGCAGCCCGTGGGACAGGGAGAACTATGGCTACACCTTC.

This clone has a count of ten or more. The rearrangement uses TRBV7-9 and TRBJ2-2; D uncertain. From germline, CDR1 is SEHNR and CDR2 FQNEAQ (reference sequence). The V end lost 2 bases, the J end lost 3 bases, and 10 bases lay between the germline ends. CDR3 size: 15 residues. The CDR3 here is CASSLKYLDTGELFF. CDR3 coding DNA: TGTGCCAGCAGCTTAAAGTACCTTGACACCGGGGAGCTGTTTTTT.

This clone was counted many times. This chain uses TRBV4-1 with TRBJ2-2, with 11 bases fitting TRBD1. Germline V lookup: CDR1 MGHRA, CDR2 YSYEKL. The CDR3 is made up of 16 amino acids. J was trimmed by 6 bases and V by 1 base; bases with no gene match: 4. The CDR3 DNA is TGCGCCAGCAGCCAAGCGGACAGGGGGCGCTCCGGGGAGCTGTTTTTT. As protein: CASSQADRGRSGELFF.

As to this clone: A much larger clone differs from this one at a single base, so this may be a read error. The chain is built from TRBV29-1 and TRBJ2-7, with TRBD1 identical over 9 bases. The J segment lost 2 bases and the V segment lost 5 bases, leaving 7 bases of the junction unmatched. Germline V lookup: CDR1 SQVTM, CDR2 ANQGSEA. The CDR3 consists of 14 residues. The DNA for the CDR3 is TGCAGCGTTCGGACAGGGGATCGGACCTACGAGCAGTACTTC. As protein: CSVRTGDRTYEQYF.

This clone is judged medium-sized. The chain has TRBV6-1 and TRBJ2-7; TRBD2 matches at 9 bases. J lost 5 bases, V lost 5 bases, and 10 bases had no gene match. The V gene's germline CDR1 is MNHNS and CDR2 SASEGT. The CDR3 consists of 15 residues. Here the CDR3 reads CASSFSGSPRNEQYF. Written as DNA, the CDR3 is TGTGCCAGCAGTTTTAGCGGGAGCCCTCGTAACGAGCAGTACTTC.

The chain employs TRBV6-5 and TRBJ2-1, with 8 bases lining up with TRBD1. The CDR3 is 15 amino acids. The germline V gene encodes CDR1 MNHEY and CDR2 SVGAGI. The V gene end was trimmed by 4 bases and the J gene end by 8 bases; junction bases not matched to a gene: 10. The CDR3 protein is CASSSGTGKGYEQFF. CDR3 coding DNA: TGTGCCAGCAGTTCAGGGACAGGAAAGGGCTATGAGCAGTTCTTC.

This clone rates as medium-sized. The CDR3 reads CASSEERETSEQFF. The CDR3 DNA is TGTGCCAGCAGTGAAGAGCGGGAGACCTCTGAGCAGTTCTTC. J is TRBJ2-1 and V is TRBV6-4; 8 bases line up with TRBD2. CDR1 and CDR2 from the germline V gene are MRHNA and SNTAGT. After removal of 3 bases from V and 9 bases from J, the junction contained 7 bases not matched to a gene. The CDR3 consists of 14 residues.

This clone was detected many times. The chain recombines TRBV29-1 with TRBJ2-7; TRBD1 matches at 7 bases. In germline, CDR1 is SQVTM, CDR2 ANQGSEA. V shed 8 bases, J shed 7 bases, and the junction held 11 bases outside the gene matches. The CDR3 loop spans 12 amino acids. The DNA for the CDR3 is TGCAGCATCCGGACAGGCGGCGGGGAGCAGTACTTC. Its translation: CSIRTGGGEQYF.

This clone was detected many times. The V and J genes are TRBV18 and TRBJ2-1; weak D call: TRBD2 (6 bases). The CDR3 is made up of 15 amino acids. CDR1 is KGHSH, CDR2 LQKENI, per germline. V was cut by 2 bases and J by 1 base, with 9 bases left in between. The CDR3 DNA follows: TGTGCCAGCTCACCAAGCGGAGGGTCCTACAATGAGCAGTTCTTC. This codes for CASSPSGGSYNEQFF.

This clone was counted ten times or more. Other nucleotide sequences in the sample specify the same CDR3. This sequence joins TRBV10-1 and TRBJ2-1; TRBD1 or TRBD2 may be the D gene (6 bases each). This CDR3 is built from 16 residues. Per the germline V gene, CDR1 is WNHNN and CDR2 is SYGVQD (reference sequence). V shed 3 bases and J shed 2 bases, with 14 bases lying between them. The CDR3 sequence is CASSELRGRPYNEQFF. The DNA for the CDR3 is TGCGCCAGCAGTGAACTCCGGGGGCGTCCCTACAATGAGCAGTTCTTC.